One sample yielded the 11 T cell receptor beta chains listed below, sequenced in a study of shared clonotypes between healthy human individuals. Method: immunoSEQ multiplex PCR; TCRdb's copy keeps in-frame clones and lacks some. The table lists some 2.1 million clones, just over 90% of them singletons, with about 1.7% in the top ten. In the naive CD8 group, cells lacked CD45RO and were positively selected for CCR7, so terminally differentiated effector memory CD45RA+ cells were left out. Sequencing input: naive CD8+ T cells from PBMCs. The receptors were sampled from a man between 18 and 29 years old in good health. Some clones in this sample may be carry-over from other donors' samples.

This clone was observed a single time. This sample also contains other DNA sequences that code for the same CDR3. The rearrangement joins TRBV27 to TRBJ2-5; TRBD2 is a possible D gene (6 bases). Germline V lookup: CDR1 MNHEY, CDR2 SMNVEV (reference sequence). V was pared by 2 bases and J by 2 bases, with 9 bases between. The CDR3 has 14 amino acids. This CDR3 is CASSLRGVQETQYF. The CDR3 region has the DNA TGTGCCAGCAGTTTACGCGGGGTACAAGAGACCCAGTACTTC.

This chain uses TRBV29-1 with TRBJ2-2; D may correspond to TRBD1 or TRBD2 (6 bases each). Germline V gene lookup returns CDR1 SQVTM and CDR2 ANQGSEA. Trimming took 4 bases from V and 7 from J, leaving 13 bases between them. The CDR3 has 13 residues. For the CDR3, the DNA is TGCAGCGTTGCCGGGGGCGCGAGCGGGGAGCTGTTTTTT. It yields the protein CSVAGGASGELFF.

The V call is TRBV28, the J call TRBJ2-2, with D unresolved. CDR1 and CDR2 (germline): MDHEN, SYDVKM. V lost 2 bases, J lost 0 bases, and 7 bases lay in between. This CDR3 spans 15 amino acids. CDR3 sequence: CASSLIDANTGELFF. As DNA, the CDR3 is TGTGCCAGCAGTTTAATTGACGCGAACACCGGGGAGCTGTTTTTT.

The V and J genes are TRBV4-3 and TRBJ2-3; TRBD2 matches at 8 bases. Trimming at V came to 0 bases and at J to 3 bases, leaving 2 bases not matched to a gene. This CDR3 is 15 amino acids long. CDR1 is LGHNA and CDR2 is YSLEER in the germline V gene. In nucleotides, the CDR3 is TGCGCCAGCAGCCAAGAGAGCGGGAGAACAGATACGCAGTATTTT. Protein sequence: CASSQESGRTDTQYF.

The J gene is TRBJ1-5, the V gene TRBV5-6, with 12 bases fitting TRBD1. The CDR3 has 15 residues. Trimming took 4 bases from V and 6 from J; bases not matched to a gene: 5. Germline V gives CDR1 SGHDT, CDR2 YYEEEE. The CDR3 DNA reads as TGTGCCAGCAGCCTCGGGACAGGGGGCAGTCAGCCCCAGCATTTT. It translates to CASSLGTGGSQPQHF.

The chain recombines TRBV25-1 with TRBJ1-1, with D unresolved. Germline V gives CDR1 MGHDK, CDR2 SYGVNS. This CDR3 has 12 amino acids. Trimming took 6 bases from V and 9 from J, leaving 14 bases between them. The CDR3 DNA follows: TGTGCCAGCAGCTGGGAGGGCAGACAAGCTTTCTTT. Its protein is CASSWEGRQAFF.

The genes are TRBV18 and TRBJ2-7, with TRBD2 identical over 9 bases. V gave up 2 bases and J gave up 3 bases; unmatched junction bases: 2. CDR1 KGHSH and CDR2 LQKENI come from the germline V gene. This CDR3 spans 14 amino acids. The CDR3 spells CASSPGTSNYEQYF. The CDR3 DNA reads as TGTGCCAGCTCACCAGGGACTAGCAACTACGAGCAGTACTTC. Combining the CDR3 with reference TRBV18 and TRBJ2-7 gives the whole variable domain NAGVMQNPRHLVRRRGQEARLRCSPMKGHSHVYWYRQLPEEGLKFMVYLQKENIIDESGMPKERFSAEFPKEGPSILRIQQVVRGDSAAYFCASSPGTSNYEQYFGPGTRLTVT.

The chain links TRBV7-3 to TRBJ2-1; D is possibly TRBD1 (5 bases). This CDR3 has 15 amino acids. Germline V gives CDR1 SGHTA, CDR2 FQGTGA. The V gene lost 5 bases and the J gene lost 0 bases, with 11 bases spanning the gap. CDR3 sequence reads: CASSPQGPSYNEQFF. In DNA form, the CDR3 reads TGTGCCAGCAGCCCCCAGGGTCCCTCCTACAATGAGCAGTTCTTC.

The V and J genes are TRBV6-1 and TRBJ2-2; no firm D call. Germline V gene lookup returns CDR1 MNHNS and CDR2 SASEGT. The CDR3 loop spans 15 amino acids. V lost 5 bases, J lost 0 bases, and 10 bases lay in between. The CDR3 protein is CASSWAQTNTGELFF. DNA of the CDR3: TGTGCCAGCAGTTGGGCCCAGACGAACACCGGGGAGCTGTTTTTT.

The chain carries TRBV11-2 and TRBJ2-3; D is perhaps TRBD1 (5 bases). V shed 4 bases and J shed 0 bases, with 11 bases lying between them. The germline V gene has CDR1 SGHAT and CDR2 FQNNGV. The CDR3 length is 15 residues. In DNA form, the CDR3 reads TGTGCCAGCAGCTGGACACAATTTAGCACAGATACGCAGTATTTT. It yields the protein CASSWTQFSTDTQYF.

J is TRBJ1-2 and V is TRBV28; TRBD1 aligns across 11 bases. The junction had 7 bases not matched to a gene; V was cut back by 6 bases and J by 4 bases. CDR3 length: 15 amino acids. The germline CDR1 and CDR2 sequences are MDHEN and SYDVKM. Here the CDR3 DNA reads TGTGCCAGCAGCCGGGACAGGGGGAGCCTCTATGGCTACACCTTC. It yields the protein CASSRDRGSLYGYTF.